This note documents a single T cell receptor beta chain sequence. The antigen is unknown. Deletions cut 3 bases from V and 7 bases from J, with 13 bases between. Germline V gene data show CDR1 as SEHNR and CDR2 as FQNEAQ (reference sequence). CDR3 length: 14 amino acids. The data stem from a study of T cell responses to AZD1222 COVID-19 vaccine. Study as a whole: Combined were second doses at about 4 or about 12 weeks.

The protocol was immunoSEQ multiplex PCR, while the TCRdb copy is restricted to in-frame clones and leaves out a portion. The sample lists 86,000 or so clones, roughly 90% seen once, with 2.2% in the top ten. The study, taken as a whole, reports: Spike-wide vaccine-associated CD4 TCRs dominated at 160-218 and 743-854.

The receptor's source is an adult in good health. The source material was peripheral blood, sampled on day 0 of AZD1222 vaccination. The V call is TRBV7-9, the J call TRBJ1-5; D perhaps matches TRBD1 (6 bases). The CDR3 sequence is CASSLEGGRQPQHF. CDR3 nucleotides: TGTGCCAGCAGCTTGGAGGGGGGTCGGCAGCCCCAGCATTTT.